This T cell receptor beta chain is drawn from a study of early stage breast cancer tumors. Study as a whole: Most invasive tumors, about 75% of the 16, were ER+/PR+/HER2-. Around 10-fold was the mean read coverage per sample.

V was pared by 6 bases and J by 4 bases, with 12 bases between. Per the germline V gene, CDR1 is SNHLY and CDR2 is FYNNEI. The CDR3 loop spans 13 amino acids. Overall study findings and caveats: Tumors had about 2.5-fold higher T cell density and higher clonality than adjacent normal breast tissue.

To note about this clone: The antigen is not known.

Blood replicates held 0.5 ug DNA, tumor or normal breast approximately 1.5 ug, two each. The protocol was immunoSEQ multiplex PCR, while the TCRdb copy is restricted to in-frame clones and leaves out a portion. The repertoire holds more than 60,000 clones, 65% to 85% seen once, with 3.5% in the top ten. This receptor was obtained from a person in their sixties or seventies with breast cancer. The specimen sequenced was blood. This rearrangement joins TRBV2 to TRBJ2-5; tentative D call: TRBD2 (5 bases). Here the CDR3 reads CASRALVVETQYF. Here the CDR3 DNA reads TGTGCCAGCAGAGCACTAGTGGTAGAGACCCAGTACTTC.